The subject of this entry is one TCR beta chain. The sample is drawn from a study of shared clonotypes between healthy human individuals. Sorted-subset replicate PCR reactions contained 200 ng DNA, corresponding to roughly 29,000 T cell genomes. Study processing details: ImmunoSEQ sequences covered only the junction and lacked quality scores; filtering therefore differed. The data were produced by immunoSEQ multiplex PCR, yet TCRdb's version contains in-frame clones alone and is incomplete. The D gene and trimming were derived from the DNA, and the V and J assignments and clone size from that table. The data contain approximately 810,000 clones, nearly 95% of them seen just once; the ten biggest clones take up 24%. The naive CD8 subset, CD45RO-negative cells positively selected for CCR7, excluded terminally differentiated effector memory CD45RA+ cells. Germline V gene data show CDR1 as SNHLY and CDR2 as FYNNEI. The CDR3 contains 15 residues. Trimming shortened V by 8 bases and J by 4 bases, and 17 bases separated the two germline ends.

The TCR comes from a man aged 30-40 years in good health. The sample comprised naive CD8+ T cells sorted from blood. The chain employs TRBV2 and TRBJ2-2; D may correspond to TRBD1 or TRBD2 (5 bases each). In DNA, the CDR3 is TGTGCCAGCTCGGGGCGAAGTTTGGGCACCGGGGAGCTGTTTTTT. Protein sequence: CASSGRSLGTGELFF. The entire variable domain, with the rest obtained from reference TRBV2 and TRBJ2-2, is as follows: EPEVTQTPSHQVTQMGQEVILRCVPISNHLYFYWYRQILGQKVEFLVSFYNNEISEKSEIFDDQFSVERPDGSNFTLKIRSTKLEDSAMYFCASSGRSLGTGELFFGEGSRLTVL.